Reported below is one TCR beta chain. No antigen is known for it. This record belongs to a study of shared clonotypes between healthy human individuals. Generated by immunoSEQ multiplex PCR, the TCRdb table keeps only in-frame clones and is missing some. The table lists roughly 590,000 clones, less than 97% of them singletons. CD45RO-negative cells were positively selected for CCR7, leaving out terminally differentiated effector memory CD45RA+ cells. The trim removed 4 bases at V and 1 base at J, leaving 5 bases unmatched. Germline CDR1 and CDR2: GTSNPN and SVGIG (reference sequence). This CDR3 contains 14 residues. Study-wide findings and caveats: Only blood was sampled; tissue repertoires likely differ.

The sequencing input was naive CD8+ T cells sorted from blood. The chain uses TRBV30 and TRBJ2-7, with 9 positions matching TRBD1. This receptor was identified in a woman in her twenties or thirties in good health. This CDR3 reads CAWNHGQGSYEQYF. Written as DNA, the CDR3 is TGTGCCTGGAACCACGGACAGGGGTCCTACGAGCAGTACTTC.